This TCR beta chain was captured in a study of CD8+ T cells in alopecia areata. Overall study context: After 6 to 18 months of tofacitinib, follow-up continued 6 months off drug. Whole-study results and caveats: Having just one nonresponder leaves the connection between baseline CD8+ expansion and response unresolved.

On this clone itself: Its antigen is as yet unknown.

Described treatment: oral pan-JAK inhibitor, 5-10 mg twice daily. The CDR3 contains 14 residues. V was clipped by 3 bases and J by 8 bases; unmatched bases: 7. Germline V gene lookup returns CDR1 MNHNS and CDR2 SASEGT. Extracted RNA was reverse transcribed into cDNA, the sequencing template. Assay: immunoSEQ multiplex PCR; the TCRdb copy retains only in-frame clones and omits some. The sample lists 87,000 or so clones; over 70% were seen once. This specimen was CD8+ T cells sorted from blood, taken between weeks 44 and 45, from a patient treated with tofacitinib. The chain links TRBV6-1 to TRBJ1-2; 9 positions agree with TRBD1. The receptor's source is a human donor with alopecia areata. The CDR3 spells CASSEGTGLVGYTF. The CDR3 bases are TGTGCCAGCAGTGAGGGGACAGGGCTAGTCGGCTACACCTTC.